These T cell receptor beta chains were read from a single sample in a study of blood T cells in healthy people across ages. TCRdb ran MiXCR on the 5' RACE reads and lists one entry per CDR3 protein. The repertoire includes some 550,000 distinct CDR3 sequences, more than 45% of them detected once, and 20% to 25% sits in the top ten. The sequenced sample was blood. Receptor source: a man older than 75 in good health. The CDR3 runs from the conserved cysteine through the conserved F or W. For some rows the clone size is stated as once, few or many, or as a class when expanded; others skip it.

v_call clone_size cdr3_aa
TRBV28 . CASSETGFVYGYTF
TRBV7-9 . CASSLDSFRAFF
TRBV6-6 . CASSYSLTGSNTEAFF
TRBV2 few CASSGWDSGANVLTF
TRBV20-1 few CSANGQDGRTDTQYF
TRBV21-1 . CASSIGRPGNIQYF
TRBV7-8 . CASSPSSHGANYGYTF
TRBV6-6 . CASTWGGFEQYF
TRBV28 few CASSEREGLSGTDTQYF
TRBV20-1 few CSARHRDLYNEQFF
TRBV10-3 . CAIRQGGGPQETQYF
TRBV12-3/TRBV12-4 once CASSLWGGTYEQYF